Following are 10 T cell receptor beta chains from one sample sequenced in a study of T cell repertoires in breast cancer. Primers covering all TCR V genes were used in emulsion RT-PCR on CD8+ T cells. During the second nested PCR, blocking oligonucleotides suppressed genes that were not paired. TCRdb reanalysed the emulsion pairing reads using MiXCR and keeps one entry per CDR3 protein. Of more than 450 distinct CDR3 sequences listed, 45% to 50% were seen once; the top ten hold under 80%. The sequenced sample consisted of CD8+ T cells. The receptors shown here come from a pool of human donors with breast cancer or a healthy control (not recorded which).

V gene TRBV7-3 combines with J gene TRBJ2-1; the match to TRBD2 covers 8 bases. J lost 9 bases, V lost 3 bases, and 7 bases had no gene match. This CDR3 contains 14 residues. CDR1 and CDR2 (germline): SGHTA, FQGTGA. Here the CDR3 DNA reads TGTGCCAGCAGCTTTGGAGCGGGAGTAGGTGAGCAGTTCTTC. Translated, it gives CASSFGAGVGEQFF.

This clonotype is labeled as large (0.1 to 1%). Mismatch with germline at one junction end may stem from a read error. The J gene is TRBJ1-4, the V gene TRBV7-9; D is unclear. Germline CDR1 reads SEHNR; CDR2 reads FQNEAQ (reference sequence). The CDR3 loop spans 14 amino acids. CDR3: CASSALTANEKLFF. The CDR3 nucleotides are TGCGCCAGCAGCGCCCTGACGGCTAATGAAAAACTGTTTTTT.

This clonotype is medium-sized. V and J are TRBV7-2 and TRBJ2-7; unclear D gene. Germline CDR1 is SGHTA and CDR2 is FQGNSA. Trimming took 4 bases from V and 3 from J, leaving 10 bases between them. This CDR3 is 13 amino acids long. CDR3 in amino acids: CASSSRALYEQYF. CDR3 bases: TGTGCCAGCAGCTCTCGGGCCCTCTACGAGCAGTACTTC.

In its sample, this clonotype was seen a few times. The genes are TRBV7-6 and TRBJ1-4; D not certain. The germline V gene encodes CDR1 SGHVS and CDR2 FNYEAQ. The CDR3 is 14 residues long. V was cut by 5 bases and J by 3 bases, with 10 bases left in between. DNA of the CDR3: TGTGCCAGCAGCGCCCCGACGGCTAATGAAAAACTGTTTTTT. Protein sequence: CASSAPTANEKLFF.

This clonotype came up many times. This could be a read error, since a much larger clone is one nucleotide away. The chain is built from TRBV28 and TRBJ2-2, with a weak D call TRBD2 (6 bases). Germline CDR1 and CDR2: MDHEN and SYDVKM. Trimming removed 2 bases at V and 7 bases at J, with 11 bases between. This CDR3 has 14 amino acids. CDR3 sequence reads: CASSLGGLSGELFF. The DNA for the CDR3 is TGTGCCAGCAGTTTAGGAGGGCTTAGCGGGGAGCTGTTTTTT.

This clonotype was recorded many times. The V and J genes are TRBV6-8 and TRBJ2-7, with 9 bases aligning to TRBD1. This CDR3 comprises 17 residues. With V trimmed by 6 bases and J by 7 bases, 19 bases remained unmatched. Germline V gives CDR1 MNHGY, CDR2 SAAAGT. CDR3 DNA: TGTGCCAGCAGAACCACAGATCCGGGACAGGGTCCCGGAGAGCAGTACTTC. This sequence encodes CASRTTDPGQGPGEQYF.

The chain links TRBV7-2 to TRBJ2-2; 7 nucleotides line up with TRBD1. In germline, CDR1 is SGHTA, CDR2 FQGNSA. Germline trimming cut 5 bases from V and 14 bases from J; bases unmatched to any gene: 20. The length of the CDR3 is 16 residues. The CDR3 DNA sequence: TGTGCCAGCAGCCCCTGGGACAGACCCGACACCGGTGCTCTGTTTTTT. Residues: CASSPWDRPDTGALFF.

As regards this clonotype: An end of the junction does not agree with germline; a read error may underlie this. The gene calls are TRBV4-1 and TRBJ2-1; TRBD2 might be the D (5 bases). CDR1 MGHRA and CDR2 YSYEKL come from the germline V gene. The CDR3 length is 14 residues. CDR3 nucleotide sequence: TGTGCCAGCAGCCAACGGACTCTACGGGATGAGCAGTTCTTT. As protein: CASSQRTLRDEQFF.

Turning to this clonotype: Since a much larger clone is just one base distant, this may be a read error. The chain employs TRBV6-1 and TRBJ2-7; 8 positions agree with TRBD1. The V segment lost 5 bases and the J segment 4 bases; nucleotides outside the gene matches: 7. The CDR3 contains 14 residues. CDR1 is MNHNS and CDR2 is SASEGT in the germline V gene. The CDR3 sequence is CASSPDRAQYEQYF. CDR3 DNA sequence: TGTGCCAGCAGTCCGGACAGGGCTCAGTACGAGCAGTACTTC.

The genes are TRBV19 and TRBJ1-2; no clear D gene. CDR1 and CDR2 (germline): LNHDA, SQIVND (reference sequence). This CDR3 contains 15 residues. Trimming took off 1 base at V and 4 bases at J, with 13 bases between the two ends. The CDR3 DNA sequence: TGTGCCAGTAGTATAGGTCTGGTTGGTGGCTATGGCTACACCTTC. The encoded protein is CASSIGLVGGYGYTF. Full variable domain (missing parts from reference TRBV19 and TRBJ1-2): DGGITQSPKYLFRKEGQNVTLSCEQNLNHDAMYWYRQDPGQGLRLIYYSQIVNDFQKGDIAEGYSVSREKKESFPLTVTSAQKNPTAFYLCASSIGLVGGYGYTFGSGTRLTVV.